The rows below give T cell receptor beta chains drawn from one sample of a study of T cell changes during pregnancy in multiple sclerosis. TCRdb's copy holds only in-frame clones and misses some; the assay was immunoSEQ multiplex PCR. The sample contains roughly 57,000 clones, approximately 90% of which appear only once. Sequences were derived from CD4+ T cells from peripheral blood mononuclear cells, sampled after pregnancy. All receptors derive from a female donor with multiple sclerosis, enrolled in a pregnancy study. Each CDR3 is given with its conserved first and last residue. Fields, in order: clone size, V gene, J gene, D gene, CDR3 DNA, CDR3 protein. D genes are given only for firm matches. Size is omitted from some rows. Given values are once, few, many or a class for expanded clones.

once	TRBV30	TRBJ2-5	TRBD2	TGTGCCTGGAGTGTCGGCGGGGGGATTCAAGAGACCCAGTACTTC	CAWSVGGGIQETQYF
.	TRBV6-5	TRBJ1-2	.	TGTGCCAGCAGTTACACCCGACTCCCCGATTTTGGCTACACCTTC	CASSYTRLPDFGYTF
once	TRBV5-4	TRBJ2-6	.	TGTGCCAGCAGCTTGGGGGGCCCCCCTGGGGCCAACGTCCTGACTTTC	CASSLGGPPGANVLTF
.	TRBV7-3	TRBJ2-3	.	TGTGCCAGCAGCTTATGGGGGGGCGGCACAGATACGCAGTATTTT	CASSLWGGGTDTQYF
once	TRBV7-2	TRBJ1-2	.	TGTGCCAGCAGCCCCCTCGATGGCTACACCTTC	CASSPLDGYTF
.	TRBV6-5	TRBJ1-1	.	TGTGCCAGCAGTTACTCAGCCGGACAGTCCACTGAAGCTTTCTTT	CASSYSAGQSTEAFF
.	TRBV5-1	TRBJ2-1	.	TGCGCCAGCAGCTTGATCTCAGACTACTACAATGAGCAGTTCTTC	CASSLISDYYNEQFF
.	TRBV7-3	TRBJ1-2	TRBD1	TGTGCCAGCAGCTCAGACAGGGGCTATGGCTACACCTTC	CASSSDRGYGYTF
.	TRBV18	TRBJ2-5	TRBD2	TGTGCCAGCTCAGCCCGACTAGCGGGGGAGGAGACCCAGTACTTC	CASSARLAGEETQYF
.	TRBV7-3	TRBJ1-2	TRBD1	TGTGCCAGCAGCCCAGGACAGGGGGGCGATGGCTACACCTTC	CASSPGQGGDGYTF
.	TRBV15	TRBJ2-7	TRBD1	TGTGCCACCAGCACGGCGACAGGGCTAGGATTTGGAAGCCCTTACGAGCAGTACTTC	CATSTATGLGFGSPYEQYF
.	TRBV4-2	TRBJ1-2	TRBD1	TGTGCCAGCAGCAGGGAAATAAACAGGGGTGTAGTCGGGTATGGCTACACCTTC	CASSREINRGVVGYGYTF
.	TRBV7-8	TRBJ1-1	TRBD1	TGTGCCAGCAGCTTTAGACAGGGGAACACTGAAGCTTTCTTT	CASSFRQGNTEAFF
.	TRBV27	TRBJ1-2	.	TGTGCCAGCAGTGTCGGGGGGCGCAACTATGGCTACACCTTC	CASSVGGRNYGYTF
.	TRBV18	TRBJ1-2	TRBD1	TGTGCCAGCTCACTGAAGGGGGCGCAGGGCTATGGCTACACCTTC	CASSLKGAQGYGYTF
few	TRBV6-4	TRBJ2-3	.	TGTGCCAGCAGCGTTACAGGGATCACAGATACGCAGTATTTT	CASSVTGITDTQYF
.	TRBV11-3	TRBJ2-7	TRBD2	TGTGCCAGCAGCTCGGGAGGGGGCTACGAGCAGTACTTC	CASSSGGGYEQYF
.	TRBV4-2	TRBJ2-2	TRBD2	TGTGCCAGCAGGAACGCCGGAGCGGGGGGCACCGGGGAGCTGTTTTTT	CASRNAGAGGTGELFF
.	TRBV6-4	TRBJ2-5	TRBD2	TGTGCCAGCAGTCACACTAGCGGGGAGACCCAGTACTTC	CASSHTSGETQYF
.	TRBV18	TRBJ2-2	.	TGTGCCAGCCGACAGAGGAACACCGGGGAGCTGTTTTTT	CASRQRNTGELFF
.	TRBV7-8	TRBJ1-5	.	TGTGCCAGCAGCTTAGGGATGGGAGAGCCCCAGCATTTT	CASSLGMGEPQHF
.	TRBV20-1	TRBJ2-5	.	TGCAGTGCTAGCCCTTTAGAGACCCAGTACTTC	CSASPLETQYF
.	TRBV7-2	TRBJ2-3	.	TGTGCCAGCAGCTGGCCAGATACGCAGTTGTATTTT	CASSWPDTQLYF
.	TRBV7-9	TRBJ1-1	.	TGTGCCAGCAGCTTAGTACAGTATAGGACTGAAGCTTTCTTT	CASSLVQYRTEAFF